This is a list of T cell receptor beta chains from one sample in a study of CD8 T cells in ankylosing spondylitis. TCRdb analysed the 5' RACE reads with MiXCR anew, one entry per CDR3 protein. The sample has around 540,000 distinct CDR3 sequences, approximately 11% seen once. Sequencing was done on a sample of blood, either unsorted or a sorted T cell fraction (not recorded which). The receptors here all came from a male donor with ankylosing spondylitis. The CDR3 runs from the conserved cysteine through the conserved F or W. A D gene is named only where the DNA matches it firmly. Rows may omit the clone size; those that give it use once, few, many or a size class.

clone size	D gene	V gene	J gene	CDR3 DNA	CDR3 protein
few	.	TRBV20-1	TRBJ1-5	TGCAGTGCTACGGGGGGTCGCAATCAGCCCCAGCATTTT	CSATGGRNQPQHF
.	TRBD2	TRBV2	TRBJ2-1	TGTGCCAGCCTGGGGCGCACTAGCGGGAGTGACAATGAGCAGTTCTTC	CASLGRTSGSDNEQFF
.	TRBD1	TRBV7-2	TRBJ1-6	TGTGCCAGCAGCTTAGCCCCAACAGGGGGAGGTAATTCACCCCTCCACTTT	CASSLAPTGGGNSPLHF
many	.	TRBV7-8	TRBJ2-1	TGTGCCAGCAGCTCGGGACCGAAGAATGAGCAGTTCTTC	CASSSGPKNEQFF
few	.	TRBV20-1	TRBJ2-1	TGCAGTGCGCAGGTGGCCCTAGGGGGTAGTTTTAATGAGCAGTTCTTC	CSAQVALGGSFNEQFF
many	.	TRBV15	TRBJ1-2	TGTGCCACCAGCAGAGATCTCGGGGGGAACTATGGCTACACCTTC	CATSRDLGGNYGYTF
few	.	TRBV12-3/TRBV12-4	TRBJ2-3	TGTGCCAGCAGTGAAATACCGGGTTATACGCAGTATTTT	CASSEIPGYTQYF
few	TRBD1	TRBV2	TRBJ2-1	TGTGCCAGCAGTGGACAGGGGTATGAGCAGTTCTTC	CASSGQGYEQFF
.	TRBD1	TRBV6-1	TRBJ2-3	TGTGCCAGCGGTATTACAGGGGGAGGAGGGGATACGCAGTATTTT	CASGITGGGGDTQYF
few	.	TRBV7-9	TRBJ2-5	TGTGCCAGCAGCTTAGATTCACAGTTCCAAGAGACCCAGTACTTC	CASSLDSQFQETQYF
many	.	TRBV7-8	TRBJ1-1	TGTGCCAGCAGTCCAGGGTACACTGAAGCTTTCTTT	CASSPGYTEAFF
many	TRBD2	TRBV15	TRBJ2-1	TGTGCCACCAACCTAAACTTAGCGGGATACAATGAGCAGTTCTTC	CATNLNLAGYNEQFF
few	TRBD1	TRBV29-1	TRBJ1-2	TGCAGCGCCAGGAGAACAGGGGGCGGCGGTGGCTACACCTTC	CSARRTGGGGGYTF
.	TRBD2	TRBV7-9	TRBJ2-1	TGTGCCAGCAGCTTAGTTACTAGCGGGGTCAATGAGCAGTTCTTC	CASSLVTSGVNEQFF
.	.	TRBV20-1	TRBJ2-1	TGCAGTGCTAGAGGAGGAACTACCGGCAATGAGCAGTTCTTC	CSARGGTTGNEQFF
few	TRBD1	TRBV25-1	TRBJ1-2	TGTGCCAGCAGTCCCAGGGGGCACACCTATGGCTACACCTTC	CASSPRGHTYGYTF
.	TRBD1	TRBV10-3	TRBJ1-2	TGTGCCATCAGTGCCCAGGACAGGGATTATGGCTACACCTTC	CAISAQDRDYGYTF
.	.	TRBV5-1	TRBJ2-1	TGCGCCAGCAGCTTGGGAGTAGCGGCATGGCGTGAGCAGTTCTTC	CASSLGVAAWREQFF
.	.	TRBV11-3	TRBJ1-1	TGTGCCAGCAGCTCGCGGGACGGTATGAACACTGAAGCTTTCTTT	CASSSRDGMNTEAFF
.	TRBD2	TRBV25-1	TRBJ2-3	TGTGCCAGCAGTGAATATGGGGGGAGCGGGAGCGCAGATACGCAGTATTTT	CASSEYGGSGSADTQYF
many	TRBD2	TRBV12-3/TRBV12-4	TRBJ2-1	TGTGCCAGCAGTTCAAGGACTAGCGGGAGTAACGACAATGAGCAGTTCTTC	CASSSRTSGSNDNEQFF
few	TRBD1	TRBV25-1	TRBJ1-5	TGTGCCAGCAGTGATGGGGACAGGGGGAAGGGTCAGCCCCAGCATTTT	CASSDGDRGKGQPQHF
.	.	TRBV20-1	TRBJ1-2	TGCAGTGCCCAGCCCCGACTCTTCGGGTATGGCTACACCTTC	CSAQPRLFGYGYTF
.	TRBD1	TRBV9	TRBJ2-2	TGTGCCAGCAGCGACCGGGACAGGGTAGCCGGGGAGCTGTTTTTT	CASSDRDRVAGELFF
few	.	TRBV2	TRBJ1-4	TGTGCCAGCATGGACAGAAGGAATGAAAAACTGTTTTTT	CASMDRRNEKLFF
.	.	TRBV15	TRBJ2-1	TGTGCCACCAGCAGAGATCTGGGCGGATACAATGAGCAGTTCTTC	CATSRDLGGYNEQFF
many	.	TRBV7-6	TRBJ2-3	TGTGCCAGCAGCCTGCGAACAGGGCCAGAGTTGAATACGCAGTATTTT	CASSLRTGPELNTQYF
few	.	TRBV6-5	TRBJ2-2	TGTGCCAGCAGTTGGGACCGTCACACCGGGGAGCTGTTTTTT	CASSWDRHTGELFF
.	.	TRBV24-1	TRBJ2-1	TGTGCCACCAGTGATCGGGGTGCCGGGGATGAGCAGTTCTTC	CATSDRGAGDEQFF
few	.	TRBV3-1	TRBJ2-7	TGTGCCAGCAGCCTGGGGTCAAACGAGCGGTACTTC	CASSLGSNERYF
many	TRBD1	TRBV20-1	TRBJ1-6	TGCAGTGCTATGGGACAGGGAGACTCACCCCTCCACTTT	CSAMGQGDSPLHF
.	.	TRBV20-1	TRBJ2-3	TGCAGTCCGAGACGAGGGGGGGTAGCCTTCACAGATACGCAGTATTTT	CSPRRGGVAFTDTQYF
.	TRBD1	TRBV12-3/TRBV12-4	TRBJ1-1	TGTGCCAGCAGTTTGAAACAGGGGGCAAACACTGAAGCTTTCTTT	CASSLKQGANTEAFF
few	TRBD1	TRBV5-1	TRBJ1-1	TGCGCCAGCAGCAGGGGCACAGGGGGCATTACTGAAGCTTTCTTT	CASSRGTGGITEAFF
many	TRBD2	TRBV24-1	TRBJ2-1	TGTGCCACCAGCGGGACTAGCGGGATGGATGAGCAGTTCTTC	CATSGTSGMDEQFF
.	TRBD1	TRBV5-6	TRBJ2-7	TGTGCCAGCAGCTTCACTGGGACAGCGGTCTACTTC	CASSFTGTAVYF
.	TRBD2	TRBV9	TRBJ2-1	TGTGCCAGCAGCGTAGGCGTAGCGGGATCACCCTACAATGAGCAGTTCTTC	CASSVGVAGSPYNEQFF
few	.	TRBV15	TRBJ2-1	TGTGCCACCAGCAGAGAGAATCGTGAGCAGTTCTTC	CATSRENREQFF
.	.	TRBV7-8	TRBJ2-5	TGTGCCAGCAGCTTGACGGACCTGACCCAGTACTTC	CASSLTDLTQYF
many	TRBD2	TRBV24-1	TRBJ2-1	TGTGCCACCAGTGACCCCTTCGCGGGAGCCTACAATGAGCAGTTCTTC	CATSDPFAGAYNEQFF
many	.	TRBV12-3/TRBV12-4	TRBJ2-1	TGTGCCAGCACCCGGGACTACAATGAGCAGTTCTTC	CASTRDYNEQFF
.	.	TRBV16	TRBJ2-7	TGTGCCAGCAGCCAATCTGAGGGGGGCGAGCAGTACTTC	CASSQSEGGEQYF